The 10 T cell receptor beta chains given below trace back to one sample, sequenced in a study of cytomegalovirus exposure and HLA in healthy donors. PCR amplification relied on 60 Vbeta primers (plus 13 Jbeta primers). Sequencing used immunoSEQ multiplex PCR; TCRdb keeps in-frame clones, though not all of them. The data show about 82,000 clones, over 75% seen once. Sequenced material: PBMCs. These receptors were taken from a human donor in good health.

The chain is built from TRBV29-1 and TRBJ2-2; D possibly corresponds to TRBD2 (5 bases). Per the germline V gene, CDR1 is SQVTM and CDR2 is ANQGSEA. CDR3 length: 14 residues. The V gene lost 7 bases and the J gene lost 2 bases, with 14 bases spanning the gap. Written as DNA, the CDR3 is TGCAGCGCTACCGGACTTCGAAACACCGGGGAGCTGTTTTTT. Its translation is CSATGLRNTGELFF.

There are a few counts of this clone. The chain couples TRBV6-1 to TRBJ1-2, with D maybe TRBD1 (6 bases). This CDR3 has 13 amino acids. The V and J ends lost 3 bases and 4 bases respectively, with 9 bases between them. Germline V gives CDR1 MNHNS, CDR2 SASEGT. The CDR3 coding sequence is TGTGCCAGCAGTGACGGGACATCCTATGGCTACACCTTC. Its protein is CASSDGTSYGYTF.

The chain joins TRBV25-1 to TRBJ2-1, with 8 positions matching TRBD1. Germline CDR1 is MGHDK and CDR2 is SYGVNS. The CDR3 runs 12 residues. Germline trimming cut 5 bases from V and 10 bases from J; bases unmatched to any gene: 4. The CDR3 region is CASSRQGYEQFF. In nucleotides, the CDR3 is TGTGCCAGCAGTCGACAGGGGTACGAGCAGTTCTTC.

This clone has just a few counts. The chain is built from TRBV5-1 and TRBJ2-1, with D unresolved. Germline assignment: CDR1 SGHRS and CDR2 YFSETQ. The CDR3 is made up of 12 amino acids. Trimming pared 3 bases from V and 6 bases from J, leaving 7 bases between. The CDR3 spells CASSSLPNEQFF. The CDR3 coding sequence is TGCGCCAGCAGCTCCCTCCCCAATGAGCAGTTCTTC.

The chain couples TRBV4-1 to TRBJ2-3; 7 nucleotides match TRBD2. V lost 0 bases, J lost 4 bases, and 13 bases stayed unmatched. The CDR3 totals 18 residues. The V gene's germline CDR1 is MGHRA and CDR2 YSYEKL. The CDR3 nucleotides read TGCGCCAGCAGCCAAGACGTTCGAGCGGGGCTGATCGCAGATACGCAGTATTTT. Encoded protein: CASSQDVRAGLIADTQYF.

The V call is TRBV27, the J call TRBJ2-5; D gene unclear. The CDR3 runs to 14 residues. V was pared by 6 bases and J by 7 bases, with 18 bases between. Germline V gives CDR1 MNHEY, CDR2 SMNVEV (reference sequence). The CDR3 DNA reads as TGTGCCAGCAGCCGGGTTGCCAGCCCTGGGACCCAGTACTTC. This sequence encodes CASSRVASPGTQYF.

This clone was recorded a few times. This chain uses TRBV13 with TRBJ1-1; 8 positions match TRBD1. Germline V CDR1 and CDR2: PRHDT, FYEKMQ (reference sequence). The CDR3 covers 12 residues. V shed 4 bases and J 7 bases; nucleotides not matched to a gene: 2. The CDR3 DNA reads TGTGCCAGCAGCTCAGGACAGGGTGAAGCTTTCTTT. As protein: CASSSGQGEAFF. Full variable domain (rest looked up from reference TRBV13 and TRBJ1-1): AAGVIQSPRHLIKEKRETATLKCYPIPRHDTVYWYQQGPGQDPQFLISFYEKMQSDKGSIPDRFSAQQFSDYHSELNMSSLELGDSALYFCASSSGQGEAFFGQGTRLTVV.

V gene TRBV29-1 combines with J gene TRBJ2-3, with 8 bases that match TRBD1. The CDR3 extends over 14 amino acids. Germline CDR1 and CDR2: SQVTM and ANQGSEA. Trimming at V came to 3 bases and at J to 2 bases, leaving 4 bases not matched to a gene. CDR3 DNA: TGCAGCGTTGACGGGACAGGACTCACAGATACGCAGTATTTT. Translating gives CSVDGTGLTDTQYF.

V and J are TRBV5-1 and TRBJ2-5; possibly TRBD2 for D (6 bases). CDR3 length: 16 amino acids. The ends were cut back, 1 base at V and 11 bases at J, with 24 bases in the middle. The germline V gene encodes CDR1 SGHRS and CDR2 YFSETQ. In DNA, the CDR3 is TGCGCCAGCAGCTTGTCCGTCTCAACCGCGTCGGGGGAGCAGTACTTC. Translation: CASSLSVSTASGEQYF.

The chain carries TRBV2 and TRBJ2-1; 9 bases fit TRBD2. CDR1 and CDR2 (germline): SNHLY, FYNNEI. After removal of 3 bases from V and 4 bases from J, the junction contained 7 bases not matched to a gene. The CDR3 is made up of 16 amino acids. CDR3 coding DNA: TGTGCCAGCAGTGATCCGGGGCGGGGGGGTTACAATGAGCAGTTCTTC. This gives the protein CASSDPGRGGYNEQFF.